These T cell receptor beta chains were read from a single sample in a study of blood T cell repertoires in COVID-19. Sequencing used immunoSEQ multiplex PCR; TCRdb keeps in-frame clones, though not all of them. The top ten clones hold 2.5% to 3% of a sample with over 150,000 clones, roughly 86% of them seen once. Material: peripheral blood. These receptor sequences come from an elderly woman with COVID-19, enrolled during active disease. Each CDR3 is given with its conserved first and last residue. D genes are given only for firm matches. Clone sizes are given selectively: once, few, many, or a class where the clone is expanded.

TRBV25-1	few	TRBJ2-6	NA	CASSTGTRGNVLTF	TGTGCCAGCAGTACTGGGACCAGGGGCAACGTCCTGACTTTC
TRBV10-3	NA	TRBJ2-1	TRBD2	CAISPAGAYNEQFF	TGTGCCATCAGCCCAGCGGGGGCCTACAATGAGCAGTTCTTC
TRBV18	NA	TRBJ2-7	TRBD2	CASSPPTSPSEQYF	TGTGCCAGCTCACCACCGACTAGCCCATCCGAGCAGTACTTC
TRBV19	NA	TRBJ1-3	TRBD1	CASSPDRGSGNTIYF	TGTGCCAGTAGCCCAGACAGGGGCTCTGGAAACACCATATATTTT
TRBV4-3	NA	TRBJ1-4	TRBD1	CASSQGQGAYHEKLFF	TGCGCCAGCAGCCAAGGGCAGGGGGCGTATCACGAAAAACTGTTTTTT
TRBV5-5	once	TRBJ2-5	TRBD1	CASSPGTEKETQYF	TGTGCCAGCAGCCCGGGGACAGAGAAAGAGACCCAGTACTTC
TRBV2	NA	TRBJ2-4	NA	CATSGLAKNIQYF	TGTGCCACCTCGGGACTAGCCAAAAACATTCAGTACTTC
TRBV5-6	few	TRBJ2-7	TRBD1	CASSDGQGVEQYF	TGTGCCAGCAGCGACGGACAGGGCGTCGAGCAGTACTTC
TRBV9	once	TRBJ1-1	NA	CASSVTPRGGRNTEAFF	TGTGCCAGCAGCGTAACCCCCCGCGGGGGGAGGAACACTGAAGCTTTCTTT
TRBV7-7	few	TRBJ2-1	TRBD1	CASSSPQDREREQFF	TGTGCTAGCAGCTCCCCTCAGGACAGGGAAAGGGAGCAGTTCTTC
TRBV19	NA	TRBJ2-1	TRBD2	CASSRLAEFNEQFF	TGTGCCAGTAGCCGGCTAGCGGAATTCAATGAGCAGTTCTTC
TRBV6-6	NA	TRBJ1-4	TRBD1	CASSAQGWEKLFF	TGTGCCAGCAGCGCACAGGGGTGGGAAAAACTGTTTTTT
TRBV7-3	NA	TRBJ1-2	TRBD1	CASSLNTGTGREGYTF	TGTGCCAGCAGCTTAAATACCGGGACAGGGAGGGAGGGCTACACCTTC
TRBV11-3	few	TRBJ2-7	TRBD2	CASSLSRLADVSYEQYF	TGTGCCAGCAGCTTATCACGACTAGCGGATGTCTCCTACGAGCAGTACTTC
TRBV5-1	NA	TRBJ1-6	TRBD1	CASSLTGVNSPLHF	TGCGCCAGCAGCTTGACAGGGGTGAATTCACCCCTCCACTTT
TRBV4-3	NA	TRBJ2-7	TRBD1	CASSQDRGTGGSYEQYF	TGCGCCAGCAGCCAAGATAGGGGGACAGGGGGTTCGTACGAGCAGTACTTC
TRBV7-2	NA	TRBJ1-1	NA	CASSSKGTEAFF	TGTGCCAGCAGCTCGAAGGGGACTGAAGCTTTCTTT
TRBV4-2	once	TRBJ2-2	NA	CASSQARGVPGELFF	TGTGCCAGCAGCCAAGCTCGCGGGGTGCCCGGGGAGCTGTTTTTT
TRBV10-2	NA	TRBJ2-5	TRBD2	CASSDTSGGREETQYF	TGCGCCAGCAGTGACACTAGCGGGGGGCGGGAGGAGACCCAGTACTTC
TRBV10-1	NA	TRBJ1-6	TRBD1	CASSEPWTGFRSPLHF	TGCGCCAGCAGTGAACCTTGGACAGGGTTTCGTTCACCCCTCCACTTT
TRBV9	NA	TRBJ2-2	TRBD2	CASSGGLAGGRLHGELFF	TGTGCCAGCAGCGGCGGACTAGCGGGGGGCCGTCTGCACGGGGAGCTGTTTTTT
TRBV6-5	NA	TRBJ1-5	TRBD1	CASMGTGDQPQHF	TGTGCCAGCATGGGGACAGGGGATCAGCCCCAGCATTTT
TRBV12-3/TRBV12-4	NA	TRBJ1-2	TRBD1	CASSQTGGSGYTF	TGTGCCAGCAGTCAGACAGGGGGAAGTGGCTACACCTTC
TRBV11-3	NA	TRBJ2-1	NA	CASSFFGGSYNEQFF	TGTGCCAGCAGCTTTTTTGGAGGGTCCTACAATGAGCAGTTCTTC
TRBV30	NA	TRBJ1-6	NA	CAWDSSYNSPLHF	TGTGCCTGGGACTCTTCCTATAATTCACCCCTCCACTTT
TRBV21-1	NA	TRBJ2-3	NA	CASSKVLNGNQRTDTQYF	TGTGCCAGCAGCAAAGTCTTGAACGGGAACCAAAGAACAGATACGCAGTATTTT
TRBV19	NA	TRBJ1-4	NA	CASSIAAVEKLFF	TGTGCCAGTAGTATCGCGGCCGTCGAGAAACTGTTTTTT
TRBV9	NA	TRBJ1-3	TRBD1	CASSVGTGFSGNTIYF	TGTGCCAGCAGCGTAGGGACAGGGTTTTCTGGAAACACCATATATTTT
TRBV19	few	TRBJ1-2	TRBD1	CASSVNQQGYGYTF	TGTGCCAGTAGTGTAAATCAACAGGGGTATGGCTACACCTTC
TRBV6-5	NA	TRBJ2-2	NA	CASSYWGQGPGELFF	TGTGCCAGCAGTTATTGGGGGCAGGGACCCGGGGAGCTGTTTTTT
TRBV5-1	NA	TRBJ2-7	TRBD2	CASSLEGPTSGSTPTQQYF	TGCGCCAGCAGCTTGGAGGGGCCGACTAGCGGGAGTACTCCTACGCAGCAGTACTTC
TRBV2	NA	TRBJ2-7	NA	CASSEPVTSSYEQYF	TGTGCCAGCAGTGAACCAGTGACTAGCTCCTACGAGCAGTACTTC
TRBV6-6	NA	TRBJ2-5	TRBD1	CASSWTGMETQYF	TGTGCCAGCAGTTGGACAGGGATGGAGACCCAGTACTTC
TRBV21-1	once	TRBJ1-2	NA	CASILLTPGQRPYGYTF	TGTGCCAGCATACTCCTAACACCGGGACAGAGACCCTATGGCTACACCTTC
TRBV2	NA	TRBJ1-4	TRBD1	CASKGDRGKNEKLFF	TGTGCCAGCAAAGGGGACAGGGGGAAAAATGAAAAACTGTTTTTT
TRBV6-2/TRBV6-3	NA	TRBJ1-1	TRBD1	CASSYPDRPNTEAFF	TGTGCCAGCAGTTACCCGGACAGGCCGAACACTGAAGCTTTCTTT
TRBV5-1	NA	TRBJ2-2	NA	CASSSKTSTGELFF	TGCGCCAGCAGCTCTAAAACTAGCACCGGGGAGCTGTTTTTT
TRBV11-2	NA	TRBJ1-2	NA	CASSPPPRHGYTF	TGTGCCAGCAGCCCACCCCCGAGGCATGGCTACACCTTC
TRBV7-8	once	TRBJ2-7	NA	CASSLQAGIYEQYF	TGTGCCAGCAGCTTGCAGGCGGGGATCTACGAGCAGTACTTC
TRBV10-3	few	TRBJ2-6	NA	CAISEVRGSLFGANVLTF	TGTGCCATCAGTGAGGTCAGGGGCTCCCTGTTTGGGGCCAACGTCCTGACTTTC
TRBV5-1	few	TRBJ2-7	NA	CASSLRQAYEQYF	TGCGCCAGCAGCCTAAGACAGGCCTACGAGCAGTACTTC
TRBV5-4	NA	TRBJ2-1	NA	CASSSSGSGADEQFF	TGTGCCAGCAGCTCATCGGGCAGTGGGGCGGATGAGCAGTTCTTC
TRBV18	few	TRBJ1-1	NA	CASSPERTAQAFF	TGTGCCAGCTCACCAGAGAGGACAGCGCAAGCTTTCTTT
TRBV5-1	NA	TRBJ2-7	TRBD2	CASTPGSGGTYEQYF	TGCGCCAGCACACCGGGTAGCGGGGGTACCTACGAGCAGTACTTC
TRBV11-3	NA	TRBJ2-1	TRBD2	CASSSSGTEQFF	TGTGCCAGCAGCTCGAGCGGGACCGAGCAGTTCTTC
TRBV7-2	NA	TRBJ1-2	NA	CASSSDSYGYTF	TGTGCCAGCAGCTCCGACAGTTATGGCTACACCTTC
TRBV3-1/TRBV3-2	NA	TRBJ2-7	TRBD1	CASSHPGQGNYEQYF	TGTGCCAGCAGCCACCCGGGACAGGGGAACTACGAGCAGTACTTC
TRBV12-3/TRBV12-4	NA	TRBJ2-7	NA	CASSLYPPSEQYF	TGTGCCAGCAGTTTATATCCTCCTTCCGAGCAGTACTTC
TRBV10-3	once	TRBJ1-1	TRBD1	CAISETGGTEAFF	TGTGCCATCAGTGAAACAGGGGGGACTGAAGCTTTCTTT
TRBV4-3	once	TRBJ2-2	NA	CASSPVGHTNTGELFF	TGCGCCAGCAGCCCCGTGGGACACACGAACACCGGGGAGCTGTTTTTT
TRBV19	NA	TRBJ1-2	TRBD1	CASSTRQGLGYTF	TGTGCCAGTAGTACCCGACAGGGTTTGGGCTACACCTTC
TRBV29-1	NA	TRBJ2-2	TRBD1	CSAKGTGAATGELFF	TGCAGCGCCAAAGGGACAGGGGCCGCCACCGGGGAGCTGTTTTTT
TRBV27	once	TRBJ2-7	NA	CASSSTTYEQYF	TGTGCCAGCAGTAGCACCACCTACGAGCAGTACTTC
TRBV12-3/TRBV12-4	medium-sized	TRBJ2-7	NA	CASSLAGLYEQYF	TGTGCCAGCTCACTCGCGGGCCTCTACGAGCAGTACTTC